The sequence of this T cell receptor (beta chain) was determined in a study of blood T cell repertoires in COVID-19. V was shortened by 2 bases and J by 3 bases, with 11 bases between the two germline ends. CDR3 length equals 15 residues. The germline V gene has CDR1 MNHNS and CDR2 SASEGT. Original handling: Estimation of nucleated cell counts was performed using reference gene primer amplification. Here immunoSEQ multiplex PCR was the method, and the copy in TCRdb shows in-frame clones only, minus some. The D gene and trimming were derived from the DNA, and the V and J assignments and clone size from that table. The table lists 150,000 to 200,000 clones, around nine tenths of them singletons, with 2.5% to 4% in the top ten.

This sequence originates from a man aged 65 to 85 with acute or convalescent COVID-19. The chain has TRBV6-1 and TRBJ1-3; D is perhaps TRBD1 (6 bases). Sequencing was carried out using peripheral blood. The CDR3 DNA reads TGTGCCAGCAGTGAAAGGGGGGGGTTTGGAAACACCATATATTTT. Translating gives CASSERGGFGNTIYF.